The 22 T cell receptor beta chains in this list originate from one sample, sequenced in a study of post-analysis software for immune sequencing data. General study findings and limits: Higher frequency in patients than in controls was seen for 5 or 6 TRBV segments, with TRBV5-6, TRBV5-1 and TRBV20-1 among them.

The antigens for these receptors are not known. The TCR beta cDNA libraries carried unique molecular identifiers. TCRdb reprocessed the PCR reads with MiXCR, giving one entry per CDR3 protein. Of 350,000 to 450,000 distinct CDR3 sequences listed, approximately 38% are singletons. The sample taken for sequencing was blood. These TCRs come from a girl aged 2 to 10 with multiple sclerosis.

The chain couples TRBV7-2 to TRBJ1-5, with 7 bases matching TRBD1. The V gene end was trimmed by 6 bases and the J gene end by 0 bases; junction bases not matched to a gene: 17. The CDR3 is made up of 19 amino acids. Germline values: CDR1 SGHTA, CDR2 FQGNSA. The CDR3 DNA reads as TGTGCCAGCAGTTTTTACAGGGGCCCTTTCTCCAATAGCAATCAGCCCCAGCATTTT. It yields the protein CASSFYRGPFSNSNQPQHF.

The chain is built from TRBV6-2 or TRBV6-3 and TRBJ2-1; D uncertain. Germline lookup yields CDR1 MNHEY and CDR2 SVGEGT. This CDR3 comprises 14 residues. Trimming pared 7 bases from V and 0 bases from J, leaving 10 bases between. The CDR3 DNA reads as TGTGCCAGCATGACCTCGAGCTCCTACAATGAGCAGTTCTTC. It is translated as CASMTSSSYNEQFF.

This clonotype was recorded a few times. The chain combines TRBV7-2 with TRBJ2-1, with 7 nucleotides matching TRBD2. J lost 4 bases, V lost 2 bases, and 11 bases had no gene match. Germline V lookup: CDR1 SGHTA, CDR2 FQGNSA. The CDR3 loop spans 17 amino acids. DNA of the CDR3: TGTGCCAGCAGCTTAAGGGCGGCGGGAGTATGGTACAATGAGCAGTTCTTC. Encoded protein: CASSLRAAGVWYNEQFF.

This clonotype was seen a few times. This chain uses TRBV29-1 with TRBJ1-1; D uncertain. Germline CDR1 reads SQVTM; CDR2 reads ANQGSEA. V was pared by 3 bases and J by 0 bases, with 11 bases between. CDR3 length: 14 residues. The CDR3 reads CSVEVRDMNTEAFF. CDR3 DNA: TGCAGCGTTGAGGTTCGGGATATGAACACTGAAGCTTTCTTT.

The V and J genes are TRBV5-1 and TRBJ2-3; weak D call: TRBD1 (6 bases). V was clipped by 4 bases and J by 5 bases, with 20 bases between them. Germline CDR1 SGHRS, CDR2 YFSETQ. There are 16 residues in the CDR3. The CDR3, as DNA: TGCGCCAGCAGCCCCCAGAGGGGGTTCCTTGGAGATACGCAGTATTTT. Its translation is CASSPQRGFLGDTQYF.

The genes are TRBV7-6 and TRBJ2-1; either TRBD1 or TRBD2 may supply D (5 bases each). V lost 0 bases, J lost 3 bases, and 12 bases lay in between. Germline loops: CDR1 SGHVS, CDR2 FNYEAQ. The CDR3 loop spans 16 amino acids. The DNA of the CDR3 is TGTGCCAGCAGCTTAGCGATGAGGGGTGGCTACAATGAGCAGTTCTTC. Translating it yields CASSLAMRGGYNEQFF.

This chain connects TRBV2 to TRBJ2-7; 7 bases are a match to TRBD2. The J call may be faulty, since TRBJ2-5 better matches the DNA end. This CDR3 has 12 residues. Germline V gene lookup returns CDR1 SNHLY and CDR2 FYNNEI. CDR3 region: CAGRGWRETQYF. The CDR3 DNA reads TGTGCCGGGCGGGGGTGGAGAGAGACCCAGTACTTC.

This sequence joins TRBV5-1 and TRBJ1-1, with TRBD1 matching 10 bases. J gave up 4 bases and V 3 bases, and 6 bases lay outside the gene matches. Germline V gene lookup returns CDR1 SGHRS and CDR2 YFSETQ. The CDR3 sequence is 15 residues long. CDR3 amino acids: CASSSDRGQGTEAFF. The CDR3 nucleotides read TGCGCCAGCAGCTCAGACAGGGGGCAAGGCACTGAAGCTTTCTTT.

This clonotype was found a few times. The chain carries TRBV20-1 and TRBJ1-6; D is unclear. Trimming stripped 1 base from V and 5 bases from J, with 9 bases between. Looked up from germline, CDR1 is DFQATT and CDR2 is SNEGSKA (reference sequence). The CDR3 consists of 14 residues. This CDR3 is CSARVGPDNSPLHF. Written as DNA, the CDR3 is TGCAGTGCTAGAGTGGGCCCGGATAATTCACCCCTCCACTTT.

V is TRBV5-5 and J is TRBJ1-1; TRBD1 matches 8 bases. The V segment lost 2 bases and the J segment 1 base; nucleotides outside the gene matches: 4. Germline-derived CDR1 and CDR2 are SGHKS and YYEKEE (reference sequence). This CDR3 contains 15 residues. CDR3 protein: CASSFRTGWNTEAFF. The CDR3 region has the DNA TGTGCCAGCAGCTTCCGGACAGGGTGGAACACTGAAGCTTTCTTT.

The V call is TRBV24-1, the J call TRBJ1-2; 8 nucleotides align to TRBD1. The CDR3 has 13 residues. The junction had 1 base not matched to a gene; V was cut back by 7 bases and J by 1 base. Germline V gene data show CDR1 as KGHDR and CDR2 as SFDVKD. The CDR3 loop is CATSRGLNYGYTF. In DNA form, the CDR3 reads TGTGCCACCAGCAGGGGGCTTAACTATGGCTACACCTTC.

This chain uses TRBV7-3 with TRBJ2-1, with 7 bases lining up with TRBD2. The CDR3 runs 13 residues. Unmatched junction bases numbered 7, after V lost 5 bases and J lost 9 bases. Germline values: CDR1 SGHTA, CDR2 FQGTGA. CDR3 amino acids: CASSRTLAGEQFF. The CDR3 DNA follows: TGTGCCAGCAGCCGAACTTTAGCGGGTGAGCAGTTCTTC.

Only a few counts were recorded for this clonotype. The chain recombines TRBV6-6 with TRBJ2-5; no firm D call. Germline CDR1 reads MNHNY; CDR2 reads SVGAGI (reference sequence). V was cut by 2 bases and J by 2 bases, with 15 bases left in between. This CDR3 has 16 residues. The DNA of the CDR3 is TGTGCCAGCAGTTACCAACCTCCACTCGAACAAGAGACCCAGTACTTC. Protein sequence: CASSYQPPLEQETQYF.

In DNA form, the CDR3 reads TGTGCCAGCAGTCCAACACCGTTTGTGAGCACAGATACGCAGTATTTT. It specifies CASSPTPFVSTDTQYF. This chain links TRBV6-4 with TRBJ2-3, with D hard to call. Germline CDR1 and CDR2: MRHNA and SNTAGT. The CDR3 covers 16 residues. Trimming left V 5 bases short and J 0 bases short, with 15 bases between.

The gene calls are TRBV12-5 and TRBJ1-6; TRBD1 is a possible D gene (6 bases). CDR1 LGHNT and CDR2 FRNRAP come from the germline V gene. This CDR3 region has 15 residues. The V and J ends lost 4 bases and 8 bases respectively, with 15 bases between them. The CDR3 spells CASGWGQGWDSPLHF. The CDR3 bases are TGTGCTAGTGGTTGGGGGCAGGGATGGGATTCACCCCTCCACTTT.

This chain joins TRBV28 and TRBJ2-7, with TRBD2 identical over 7 bases. Trimming took 6 bases from V and 4 from J; bases not matched to a gene: 18. Germline CDR1 reads MDHEN; CDR2 reads SYDVKM. CDR3 length: 17 residues. As DNA, the CDR3 is TGTGCCAGCAGAGGGGAGGGCCTCGGAGTTAAGTTATACGAGCAGTACTTC. Its translation is CASRGEGLGVKLYEQYF.

This clonotype occurred a few times. The rearrangement uses TRBV5-4 and TRBJ1-2; maybe TRBD1 (6 bases). The ends were cut back, 4 bases at V and 5 bases at J, with 9 bases in the middle. This CDR3 has 12 amino acids. From germline, CDR1 is SGHNT and CDR2 YYREEE (reference sequence). CDR3 DNA: TGTGCCAGCAGCCCAACAGGGTATGGCTACACCTTC. Translating gives CASSPTGYGYTF. The entire variable domain, with the rest obtained from reference TRBV5-4 and TRBJ1-2, is as follows: ETGVTQSPTHLIKTRGQQVTLRCSSQSGHNTVSWYQQALGQGPQFIFQYYREEENGRGNFPPRFSGLQFPNYSSELNVNALELDDSALYLCASSPTGYGYTFGSGTRLTVV.

CDR3 region: CASSPRQRASNQPQHF. CDR3 nucleotide sequence: TGTGCCAGCAGCCCGAGACAGCGGGCTAGCAATCAGCCCCAGCATTTT. The V gene is TRBV7-2, the J gene TRBJ1-5; TRBD1 might be the D (5 bases). V lost 5 bases and J lost 0, with 14 bases in between. Germline V CDR1 and CDR2: SGHTA, FQGNSA. This CDR3 is built from 16 residues.

The J gene is TRBJ2-3, the V gene TRBV7-2; 11 bases match TRBD2. V shed 2 bases, J shed 4 bases, and the junction held 8 bases outside the gene matches. CDR3 length equals 17 residues. Germline V gives CDR1 SGHTA, CDR2 FQGNSA. CDR3 nucleotide sequence: TGTGCCAGCAGCTTACGCGCCGGGACTAGCGGCGCAGATACGCAGTATTTT. The encoded protein is CASSLRAGTSGADTQYF.

A few counts support this clonotype. The CDR3 loop reads CSAAPSGRSYEQYF. The CDR3 nucleotides are TGCAGCGCTGCCCCTAGCGGGAGGTCCTACGAGCAGTACTTC. This chain uses TRBV29-1 with TRBJ2-7; TRBD2 aligns across 11 bases. Trimming took 7 bases from V and 1 from J; bases not matched to a gene: 6. The CDR3 extends over 14 amino acids. Germline values: CDR1 SQVTM, CDR2 ANQGSEA.

The chain combines TRBV6-6 with TRBJ1-6; D is unclear. Germline V gives CDR1 MNHNY, CDR2 SVGAGI (reference sequence). The CDR3 spans 14 residues. The V gene lost 4 bases and the J gene lost 6 bases, with 10 bases spanning the gap. The CDR3 region is CASSSYRINSPLHF. In nucleotides, the CDR3 is TGTGCCAGCAGTTCGTACAGAATTAATTCACCCCTCCACTTT.

This clonotype occurred a few times. This chain connects TRBV20-1 to TRBJ2-3; a possible D gene is TRBD1 (5 bases). The germline V and J ends were trimmed by 2 bases and 5 bases, with 14 bases remaining between them. Germline V gene lookup returns CDR1 DFQATT and CDR2 SNEGSKA (reference sequence). This CDR3 is built from 14 residues. CDR3 sequence: CSARRAGFIDTQYF. Here the CDR3 DNA reads TGCAGTGCTAGACGGGCAGGGTTCATAGATACGCAGTATTTT.